The 5 T cell receptor beta chains below were found in one sample sequenced in a study of Graves' ophthalmopathy and Graves' hyperthyroidism. The TCR beta CDR3 regions underwent amplification from RNA transcripts. The workflow started with a first-round RT-PCR run with HTBI primers and then moved on to a second-round multiplex PCR. TCRdb passed the multiplex PCR reads through MiXCR, listing each CDR3 protein once. The sample shows over a million distinct CDR3 sequences, roughly two fifths of them seen only once. The sequenced material came from peripheral blood or thyroid tissue (not recorded which). The receptor source for this set is an adult man with Graves' hyperthyroidism.

The chain combines TRBV9 with TRBJ1-1, with D uncertain. V was shortened by 0 bases and J by 2 bases, with 11 bases between the two germline ends. CDR1 is SGDLS and CDR2 is YYNGEE in the germline V gene. There are 15 residues in the CDR3. The CDR3 reads CASSVGGLRNTEAFF. As DNA, the CDR3 is TGTGCCAGCAGCGTAGGAGGGCTGAGAAACACTGAAGCTTTCTTT.

This clonotype was recorded once. This could be a read error, since a much larger clone is one nucleotide away. CDR3 loop: CASSSKDRGRPNEQYF. As DNA, the CDR3 is TGTGCCAGCAGCTCGAAGGACAGGGGGCGACCCAACGAGCAGTACTTC. The chain carries TRBV11-2 and TRBJ2-7; TRBD1 matches at 11 bases. The trim removed 4 bases at V and 5 bases at J, leaving 10 bases unmatched. The CDR3 runs to 16 residues. Germline CDR1 reads SGHAT; CDR2 reads FQNNGV.

This clonotype was recorded at least ten times. The chain uses TRBV29-1 and TRBJ1-1; D is uncertain. V lost 4 bases to trimming and J lost 4 bases, with 22 bases between them. The CDR3 is made up of 16 amino acids. Germline values: CDR1 SQVTM, CDR2 ANQGSEA. CDR3 bases: TGCAGCGTTGTTCGTAGAGGGTTGGCCTACGGCACTGAAGCTTTCTTT. Protein product: CSVVRRGLAYGTEAFF. The entire variable domain, with the rest obtained from reference TRBV29-1 and TRBJ1-1, is as follows: SAVISQKPSRDICQRGTSLTIQCQVDSQVTMMFWYRQQPGQSLTLIATANQGSEATYESGFVIDKFPISRPNLTFSTLTVSNMSPEDSSIYLCSVVRRGLAYGTEAFFGQGTRLTVV.

This clonotype has a count of ten or more. CDR3 protein: CASSLPGLAGVEQYF. The CDR3 bases are TGTGCCAGCAGTCTTCCGGGACTAGCGGGAGTCGAGCAGTACTTC. The rearrangement uses TRBV12-3 or TRBV12-4 and TRBJ2-7; TRBD2 aligns across 14 bases. The V gene end was trimmed by 5 bases and the J gene end by 6 bases; junction bases not matched to a gene: 6. There are 15 residues in the CDR3.

CDR3 in amino acids: CASSLAGLKNQPQHF. The DNA of the CDR3 is TGTGCCAGCAGTTTGGCAGGACTCAAGAATCAGCCCCAGCATTTT. This chain uses TRBV12-3 or TRBV12-4 with TRBJ1-6, with no clear D. Gene TRBJ1-5 matches the end of the DNA better, so the J call may be wrong. CDR3 length: 15 amino acids.